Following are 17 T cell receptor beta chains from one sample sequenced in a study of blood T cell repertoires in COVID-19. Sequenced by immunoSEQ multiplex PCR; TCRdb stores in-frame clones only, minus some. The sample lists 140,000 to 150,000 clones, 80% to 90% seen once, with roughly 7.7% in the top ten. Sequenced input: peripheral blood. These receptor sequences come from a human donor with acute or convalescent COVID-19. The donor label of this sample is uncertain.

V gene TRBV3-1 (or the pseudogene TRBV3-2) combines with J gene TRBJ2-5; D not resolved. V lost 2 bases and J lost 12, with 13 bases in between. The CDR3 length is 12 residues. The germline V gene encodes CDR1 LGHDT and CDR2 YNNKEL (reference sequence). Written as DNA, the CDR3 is TGTGCCAGCAGCCAACAAAAAACGAGGAAGTACTTC. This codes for CASSQQKTRKYF.

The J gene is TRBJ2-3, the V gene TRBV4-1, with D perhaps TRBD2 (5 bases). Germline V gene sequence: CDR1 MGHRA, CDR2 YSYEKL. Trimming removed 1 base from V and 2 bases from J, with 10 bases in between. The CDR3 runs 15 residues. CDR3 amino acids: CASSQVQRYTDTQYF. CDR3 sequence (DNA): TGCGCCAGCAGCCAAGTGCAGCGGTACACAGATACGCAGTATTTT.

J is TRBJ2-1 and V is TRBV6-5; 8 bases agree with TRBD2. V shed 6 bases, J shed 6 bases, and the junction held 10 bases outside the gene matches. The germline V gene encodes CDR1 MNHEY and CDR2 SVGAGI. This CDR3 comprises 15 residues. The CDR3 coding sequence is TGTGCCAGCAGCCTGGGACTAGATCGGATCAATGAGCAGTTCTTC. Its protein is CASSLGLDRINEQFF.

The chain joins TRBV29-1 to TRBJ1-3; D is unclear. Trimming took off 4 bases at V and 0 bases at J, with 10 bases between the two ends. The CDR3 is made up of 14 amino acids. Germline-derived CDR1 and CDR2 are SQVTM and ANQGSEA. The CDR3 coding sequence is TGCAGCGTTGGTGGCGGCTACTCTGGAAACACCATATATTTT. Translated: CSVGGGYSGNTIYF.

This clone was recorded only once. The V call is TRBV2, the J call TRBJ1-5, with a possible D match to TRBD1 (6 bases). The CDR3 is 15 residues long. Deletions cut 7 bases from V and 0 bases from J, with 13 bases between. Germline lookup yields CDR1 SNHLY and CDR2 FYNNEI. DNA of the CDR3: TGTGCCAGCAAAGGACAGTCATATAGCAATCAGCCCCAGCATTTT. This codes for CASKGQSYSNQPQHF.

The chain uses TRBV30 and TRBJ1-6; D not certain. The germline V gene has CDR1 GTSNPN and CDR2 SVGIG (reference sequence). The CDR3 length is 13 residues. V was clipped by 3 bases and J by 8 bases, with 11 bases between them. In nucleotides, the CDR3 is TGTGCCTGGAGCCTGACATATGATTCACCCCTCCACTTT. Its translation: CAWSLTYDSPLHF.

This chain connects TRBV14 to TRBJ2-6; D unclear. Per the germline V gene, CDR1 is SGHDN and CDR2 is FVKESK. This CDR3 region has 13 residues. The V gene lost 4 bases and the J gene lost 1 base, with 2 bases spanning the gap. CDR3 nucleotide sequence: TGTGCCAGCAGCCTATCTGGGGCCAACGTCCTGACTTTC. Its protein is CASSLSGANVLTF.

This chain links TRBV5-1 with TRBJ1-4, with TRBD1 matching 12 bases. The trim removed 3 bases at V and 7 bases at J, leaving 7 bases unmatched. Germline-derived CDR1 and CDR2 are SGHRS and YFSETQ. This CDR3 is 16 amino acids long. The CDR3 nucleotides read TGCGCCAGCAGCTCCGGGACAGGGGGCGATATTGAAAAACTGTTTTTT. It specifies CASSSGTGGDIEKLFF.

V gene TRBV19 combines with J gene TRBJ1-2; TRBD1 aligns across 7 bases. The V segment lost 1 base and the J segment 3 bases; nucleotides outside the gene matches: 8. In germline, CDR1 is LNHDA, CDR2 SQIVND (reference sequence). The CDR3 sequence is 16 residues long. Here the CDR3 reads CASSIGRQGGYYGYTF. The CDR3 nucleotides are TGTGCCAGTAGTATAGGTCGTCAAGGGGGCTACTATGGCTACACCTTC.

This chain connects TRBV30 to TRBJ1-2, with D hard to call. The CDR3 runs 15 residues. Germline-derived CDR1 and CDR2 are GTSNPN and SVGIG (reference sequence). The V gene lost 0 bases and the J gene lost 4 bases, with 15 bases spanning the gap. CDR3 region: CAWSVGILRGYGYTF. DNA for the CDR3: TGTGCCTGGAGTGTGGGTATTCTCCGGGGCTATGGCTACACCTTC.

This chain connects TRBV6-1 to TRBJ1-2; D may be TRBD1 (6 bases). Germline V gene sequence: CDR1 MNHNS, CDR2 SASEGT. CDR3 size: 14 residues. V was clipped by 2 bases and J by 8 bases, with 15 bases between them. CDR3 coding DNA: TGTGCCAGCAGTGAAACTCGGGGGGGGCGAGGCTACACCTTC. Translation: CASSETRGGRGYTF.

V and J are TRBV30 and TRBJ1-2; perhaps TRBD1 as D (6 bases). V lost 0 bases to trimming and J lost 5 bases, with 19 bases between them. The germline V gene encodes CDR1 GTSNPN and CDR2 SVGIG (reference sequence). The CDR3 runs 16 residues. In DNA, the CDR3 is TGTGCCTGGAGTGTGGGTTTCGGCAGGGGTCCTTATGGCTACACCTTC. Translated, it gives CAWSVGFGRGPYGYTF.

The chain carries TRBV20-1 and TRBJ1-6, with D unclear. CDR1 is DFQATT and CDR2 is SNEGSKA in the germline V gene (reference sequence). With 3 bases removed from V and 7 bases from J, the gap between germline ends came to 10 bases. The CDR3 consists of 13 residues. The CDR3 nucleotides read TGCAGTGCTAGTCCTAGGAGGAATTCACCCCTCCACTTT. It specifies CSASPRRNSPLHF.

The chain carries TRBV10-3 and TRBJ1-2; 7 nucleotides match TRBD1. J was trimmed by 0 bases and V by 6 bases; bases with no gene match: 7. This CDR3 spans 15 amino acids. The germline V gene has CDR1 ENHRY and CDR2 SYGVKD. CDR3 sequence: CAIRGTGVSNYGYTF. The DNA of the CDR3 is TGTGCCATCAGGGGTACAGGGGTATCTAACTATGGCTACACCTTC.

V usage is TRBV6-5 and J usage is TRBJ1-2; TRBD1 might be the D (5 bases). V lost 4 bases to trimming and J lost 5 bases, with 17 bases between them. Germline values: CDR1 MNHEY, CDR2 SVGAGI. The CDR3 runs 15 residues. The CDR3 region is CASSSTGLGFYGYTF. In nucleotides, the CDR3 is TGTGCCAGCAGTTCCACGGGACTAGGTTTTTATGGCTACACCTTC.

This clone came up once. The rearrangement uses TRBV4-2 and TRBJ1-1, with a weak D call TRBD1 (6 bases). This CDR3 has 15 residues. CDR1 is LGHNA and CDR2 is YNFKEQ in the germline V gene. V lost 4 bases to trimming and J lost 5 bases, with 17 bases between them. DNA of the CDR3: TGTGCCAGCAGCCCCCGGGGGGGCGGGGGGACTGAAGCTTTCTTT. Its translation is CASSPRGGGGTEAFF.

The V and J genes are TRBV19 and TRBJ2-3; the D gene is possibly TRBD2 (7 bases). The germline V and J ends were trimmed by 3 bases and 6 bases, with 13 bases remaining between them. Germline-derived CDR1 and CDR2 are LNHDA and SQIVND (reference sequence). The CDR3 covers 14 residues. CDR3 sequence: CASSIPGGKDTQYF. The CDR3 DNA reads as TGTGCCAGTAGTATCCCGGGGGGCAAGGATACGCAGTATTTT.